This T cell receptor (beta chain) was sequenced in a study of T cells after yellow fever vaccination. CDR1 is SGHTA and CDR2 is FQGNSA in the germline V gene. The CDR3 contains 13 residues. With 10 bases removed from V and 0 bases from J, the gap between germline ends came to 13 bases. This clonotype was counted only a few times. Each CDR3 protein gets one entry after TCRdb re-called the 5' RACE reads with MiXCR. The table records 340,000 or so distinct CDR3 sequences, around 13% of them present only once. The source is a man aged 18 to 35 who received the YFV17D yellow fever vaccine. The sequencing used CD4+ T cells sorted from PBMCs, collected 15 days after the yellow fever booster vaccination. The chain joins TRBV7-2 to TRBJ2-7, with no clear D. The CDR3 here is CATSGSGSYEQYF. Written as DNA, the CDR3 is TGTGCCACCTCCGGATCCGGCTCCTACGAGCAGTACTTC.